The 14 T cell receptor beta chains below all came from one sample that was sequenced in a study of cytomegalovirus exposure and HLA in healthy donors. Data came from immunoSEQ multiplex PCR; TCRdb stores just in-frame clones and leaves some out. The sample shows tens of thousands of clones, approximately 93% of them seen only once. The sample taken for sequencing was PBMCs. These TCRs come from a man aged 18 to 30 in good health and CMV-seropositive.

The chain couples TRBV5-3 to TRBJ1-4; a possible D gene is TRBD1 (6 bases). TRBV5-3 is an open reading frame, and its role is uncertain. The CDR3 runs 16 residues. V lost 4 bases and J 3 bases, leaving 16 bases between the germline ends. The CDR3 reads CARSLTRRQANEKLFF. Written as DNA, the CDR3 is TGTGCCAGAAGCCTTACTCGACGACAGGCTAATGAAAAACTGTTTTTT.

The chain joins TRBV18 to TRBJ1-1; the D gene is possibly TRBD1 (6 bases). CDR3 length: 12 amino acids. Per the germline V gene, CDR1 is KGHSH and CDR2 is LQKENI. V shed 1 base and J shed 6 bases, with 6 bases lying between them. CDR3 residues: CASSPQGAEAFF. CDR3 sequence (DNA): TGTGCCAGCTCACCACAGGGGGCTGAAGCTTTCTTT.

This sequence joins TRBV19 and TRBJ2-1; no reliable D call. Germline-derived CDR1 and CDR2 are LNHDA and SQIVND (reference sequence). There are 14 residues in the CDR3. The V end was cut by 3 bases, the J end by 0 bases, with 6 bases between. CDR3: CASSISSSYNEQFF. The CDR3 DNA sequence: TGTGCCAGTAGTATTTCGAGCTCCTACAATGAGCAGTTCTTC.

J is TRBJ2-7 and V is TRBV19; 8 bases are a match to TRBD1. The CDR3 is made up of 15 amino acids. V was pared by 4 bases and J by 3 bases, with 8 bases of the junction left unmatched. Germline CDR1 reads LNHDA; CDR2 reads SQIVND (reference sequence). The CDR3 loop reads CASSTGQGIVYEQYF. The CDR3 coding sequence is TGTGCCAGTAGTACCGGACAGGGTATAGTCTACGAGCAGTACTTC.

The genes are TRBV5-4 and TRBJ2-2, with D possibly matching TRBD2 (6 bases). This CDR3 contains 15 residues. Between the trimmed V and J ends, which lost 1 base and 7 bases, there was a span of 14 bases. Germline values: CDR1 SGHNT, CDR2 YYREEE (reference sequence). CDR3 DNA: TGTGCCAGCAGCTTGAATTGGGGAGGTGGCGGGGAGCTGTTTTTT. The encoded protein is CASSLNWGGGGELFF.

This clone appeared once. The CDR3 region is CASSFPDRGYEQYF. For the CDR3, the DNA is TGTGCCAGCAGCTTCCCCGACAGGGGGTACGAGCAGTACTTC. This rearrangement joins TRBV7-8 to TRBJ2-7, with 9 positions matching TRBD1. Germline CDR1 reads SGHVS; CDR2 reads FQNEAQ. With V trimmed by 3 bases and J by 4 bases, 4 bases remained unmatched. The CDR3 contains 14 residues.

This clone was recorded once. The CDR3 DNA is TGTGCCAGCAGCTTACAGGGCTACGAGCAGTACTTC. As protein: CASSLQGYEQYF. The chain employs TRBV5-5 and TRBJ2-7; TRBD1 might be the D (6 bases). V was pared by 2 bases and J by 3 bases, with 6 bases between. CDR1 and CDR2 from the germline V gene are SGHKS and YYEKEE (reference sequence). The CDR3 is 12 residues long.

The chain couples TRBV29-1 to TRBJ2-6; D is unclear. Germline V gene data show CDR1 as SQVTM and CDR2 as ANQGSEA. V dropped 4 bases and J dropped 0 bases, with 7 bases sitting between them. The CDR3 length is 14 residues. This chain's CDR3 is CSVAVNSGANVLTF. CDR3 coding DNA: TGCAGCGTTGCAGTGAACTCTGGGGCCAACGTCCTGACTTTC.

In DNA form, the CDR3 reads TGTGCCAGCAGTTTGGGGACTATCGGAGAGACCCAGTACTTC. Translating it yields CASSLGTIGETQYF. This chain joins TRBV28 and TRBJ2-5; 7 nucleotides line up with TRBD2. The CDR3 consists of 14 residues. In germline, CDR1 is MDHEN, CDR2 SYDVKM. V was clipped by 3 bases and J by 4 bases; unmatched bases: 5.

The chain combines TRBV7-2 with TRBJ2-7; D may be TRBD2 (5 bases). Trimming took off 2 bases at V and 2 bases at J, with 13 bases between the two ends. The CDR3 is 15 residues long. Germline V lookup: CDR1 SGHTA, CDR2 FQGNSA. CDR3 nucleotide sequence: TGTGCCAGCAGCTTACAAAGCGGCCTTACCTACGAGCAGTACTTC. It translates to CASSLQSGLTYEQYF.

V usage is TRBV27 and J usage is TRBJ2-2; possible D gene TRBD1, 5 bases. The CDR3 is 15 amino acids. Trimming removed 6 bases at V and 0 bases at J, with 11 bases between. Looked up from germline, CDR1 is MNHEY and CDR2 is SMNVEV (reference sequence). The CDR3 spells CASSLMGPNTGELFF. CDR3 bases: TGTGCCAGCAGCCTCATGGGGCCGAACACCGGGGAGCTGTTTTTT.

The V call is TRBV6-6, the J call TRBJ2-7; 10 bases are a match to TRBD2. The V and J ends lost 11 bases and 5 bases, in that order; junction bases with no gene match: 12. The CDR3 consists of 14 residues. The germline V gene encodes CDR1 MNHNY and CDR2 SVGAGI (reference sequence). This CDR3 is CAGWTSGSDDEQYF. The DNA of the CDR3 is TGTGCCGGCTGGACTAGCGGATCTGACGACGAGCAGTACTTC.

The CDR3 nucleotides read TGCGCCAGCAGCCCGGAAGGAGGGGGCTATCAGCCCCAGCATTTT. Translation: CASSPEGGGYQPQHF. V gene TRBV5-1 combines with J gene TRBJ1-5; 7 bases are a match to TRBD1. J gave up 5 bases and V 4 bases, and 9 bases lay outside the gene matches. The CDR3 length is 15 residues. From germline, CDR1 is SGHRS and CDR2 YFSETQ.

The chain links TRBV2 to TRBJ1-5; perhaps TRBD1 as D (5 bases). This CDR3 is built from 15 residues. Trimming removed 0 bases from V and 8 bases from J, with 14 bases in between. From germline, CDR1 is SNHLY and CDR2 FYNNEI. CDR3 residues: CASSEAGQGLKPQHF. The CDR3 bases are TGTGCCAGCAGTGAAGCTGGTCAGGGTTTGAAGCCCCAGCATTTT. Together with reference TRBV2 and TRBJ1-5, the CDR3 gives the full variable domain: EPEVTQTPSHQVTQMGQEVILRCVPISNHLYFYWYRQILGQKVEFLVSFYNNEISEKSEIFDDQFSVERPDGSNFTLKIRSTKLEDSAMYFCASSEAGQGLKPQHFGDGTRLSIL.